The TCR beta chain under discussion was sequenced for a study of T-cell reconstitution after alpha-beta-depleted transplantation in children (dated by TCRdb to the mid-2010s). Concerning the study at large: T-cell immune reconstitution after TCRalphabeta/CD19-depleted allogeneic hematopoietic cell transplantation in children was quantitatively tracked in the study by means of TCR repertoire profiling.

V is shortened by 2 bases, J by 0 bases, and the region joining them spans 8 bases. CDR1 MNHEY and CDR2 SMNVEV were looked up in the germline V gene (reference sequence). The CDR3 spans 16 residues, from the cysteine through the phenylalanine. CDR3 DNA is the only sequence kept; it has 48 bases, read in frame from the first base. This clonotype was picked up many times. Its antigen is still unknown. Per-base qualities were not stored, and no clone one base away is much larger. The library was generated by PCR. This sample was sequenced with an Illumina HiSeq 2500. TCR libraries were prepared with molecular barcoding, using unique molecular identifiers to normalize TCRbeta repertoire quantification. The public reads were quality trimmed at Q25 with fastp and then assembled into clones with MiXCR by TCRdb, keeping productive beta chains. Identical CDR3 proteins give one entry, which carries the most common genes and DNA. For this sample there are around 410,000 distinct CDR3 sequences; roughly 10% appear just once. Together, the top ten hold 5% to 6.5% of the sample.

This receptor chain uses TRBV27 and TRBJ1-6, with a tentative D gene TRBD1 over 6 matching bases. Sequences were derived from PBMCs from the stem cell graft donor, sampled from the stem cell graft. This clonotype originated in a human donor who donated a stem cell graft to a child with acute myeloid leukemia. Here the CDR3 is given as CASSLGQSSYNSPLHF. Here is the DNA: TGTGCCAGCAGTTTAGGACAGAGCTCCTATAATTCACCCCTCCACTTT.